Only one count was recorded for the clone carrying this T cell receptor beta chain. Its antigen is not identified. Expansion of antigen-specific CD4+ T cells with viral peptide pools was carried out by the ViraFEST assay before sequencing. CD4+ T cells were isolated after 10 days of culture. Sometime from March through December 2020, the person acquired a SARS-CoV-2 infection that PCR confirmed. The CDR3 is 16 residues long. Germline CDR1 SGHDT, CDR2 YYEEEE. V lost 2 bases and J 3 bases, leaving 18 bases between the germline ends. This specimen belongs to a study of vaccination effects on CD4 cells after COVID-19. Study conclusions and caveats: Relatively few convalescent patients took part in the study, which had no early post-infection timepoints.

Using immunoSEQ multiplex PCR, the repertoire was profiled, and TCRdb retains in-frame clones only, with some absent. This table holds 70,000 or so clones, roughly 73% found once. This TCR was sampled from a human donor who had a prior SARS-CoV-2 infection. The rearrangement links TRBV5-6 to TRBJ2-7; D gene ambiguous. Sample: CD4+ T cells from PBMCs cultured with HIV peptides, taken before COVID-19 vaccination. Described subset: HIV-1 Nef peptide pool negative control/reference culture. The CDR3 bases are TGTGCCAGCAGCTTAACGGGCGACGGTTTTAGCTACGAGCAGTACTTC. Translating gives CASSLTGDGFSYEQYF.